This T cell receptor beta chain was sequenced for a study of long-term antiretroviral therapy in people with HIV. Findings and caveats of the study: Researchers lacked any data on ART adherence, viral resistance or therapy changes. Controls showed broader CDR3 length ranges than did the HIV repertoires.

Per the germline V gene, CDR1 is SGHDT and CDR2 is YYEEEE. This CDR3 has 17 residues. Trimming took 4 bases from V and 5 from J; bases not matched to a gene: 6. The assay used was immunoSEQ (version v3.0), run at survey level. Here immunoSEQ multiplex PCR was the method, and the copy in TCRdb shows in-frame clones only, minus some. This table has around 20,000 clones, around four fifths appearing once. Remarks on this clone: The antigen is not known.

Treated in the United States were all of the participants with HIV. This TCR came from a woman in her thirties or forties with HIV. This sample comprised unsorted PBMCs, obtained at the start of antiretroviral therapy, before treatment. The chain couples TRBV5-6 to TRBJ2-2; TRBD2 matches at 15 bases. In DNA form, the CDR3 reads TGTGCCAGCAGCCCCGGACTAGCGGGGGGGGGTACCGGGGAGCTGTTTTTT. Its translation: CASSPGLAGGGTGELFF.